This TCR beta chain comes out of a study of blood T cell repertoires in COVID-19. About the study: Samples representing acute and convalescent COVID-19 were sourced from the United States, Italy and Spain. Sample material is recorded as cDNA or gDNA derived from T cells, B-cell-depleted T cells, or PBMCs.

The study recruited people aged about 18 to 95 years across about 25 US areas. During the 2 weeks before they entered the study, exposed participants had met someone with a PCR-confirmed or clinician-diagnosed COVID-19 case. The CDR3 consists of 13 residues. V shed 5 bases and J 3 bases; nucleotides not matched to a gene: 0. Germline CDR1 SGHDN, CDR2 FVKESK. This table comes from immunoSEQ multiplex PCR, and its TCRdb copy is limited to in-frame clones, with some not included. The table lists over 200,000 clones, over 80% of them singletons. The source of this sequence is a woman under 40 who had been exposed to COVID-19. The chain couples TRBV14 to TRBJ2-3; 9 bases are shared with TRBD1. Specimen: PBMCs or T cells enriched from blood (not recorded which). CDR3 sequence reads: CASSGQGTDTQYF. In DNA, the CDR3 is TGTGCCAGCAGCGGACAGGGGACAGATACGCAGTATTTT.